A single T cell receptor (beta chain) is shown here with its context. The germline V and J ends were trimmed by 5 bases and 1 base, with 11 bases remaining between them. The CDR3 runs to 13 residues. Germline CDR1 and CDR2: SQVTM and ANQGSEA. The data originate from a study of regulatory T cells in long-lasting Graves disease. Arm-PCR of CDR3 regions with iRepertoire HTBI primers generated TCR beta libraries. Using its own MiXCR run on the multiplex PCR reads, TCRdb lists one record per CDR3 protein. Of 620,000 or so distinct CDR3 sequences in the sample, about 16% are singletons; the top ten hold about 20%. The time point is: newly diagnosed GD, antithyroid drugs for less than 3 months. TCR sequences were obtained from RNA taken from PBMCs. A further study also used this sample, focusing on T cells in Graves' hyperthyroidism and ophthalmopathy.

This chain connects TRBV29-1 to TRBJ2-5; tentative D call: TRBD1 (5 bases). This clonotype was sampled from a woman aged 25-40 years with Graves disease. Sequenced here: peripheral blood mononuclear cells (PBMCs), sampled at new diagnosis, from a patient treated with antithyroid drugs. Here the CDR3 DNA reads TGCAGCGTTACCCGACAGTTCCAAGAGACCCAGTACTTC. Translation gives CSVTRQFQETQYF.